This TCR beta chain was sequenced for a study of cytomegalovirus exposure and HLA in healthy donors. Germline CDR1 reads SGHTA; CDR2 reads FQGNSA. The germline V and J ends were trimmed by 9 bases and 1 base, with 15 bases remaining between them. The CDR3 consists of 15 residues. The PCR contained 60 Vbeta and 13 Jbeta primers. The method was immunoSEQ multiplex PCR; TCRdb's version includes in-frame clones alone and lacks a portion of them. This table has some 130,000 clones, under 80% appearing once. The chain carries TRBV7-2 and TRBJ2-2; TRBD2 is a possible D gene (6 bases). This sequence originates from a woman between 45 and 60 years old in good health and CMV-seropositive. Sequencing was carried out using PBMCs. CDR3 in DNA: TGTGCCAGTAGCCGTCAGGGACTGAACACCGGGGAGCTGTTTTTT. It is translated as CASSRQGLNTGELFF.